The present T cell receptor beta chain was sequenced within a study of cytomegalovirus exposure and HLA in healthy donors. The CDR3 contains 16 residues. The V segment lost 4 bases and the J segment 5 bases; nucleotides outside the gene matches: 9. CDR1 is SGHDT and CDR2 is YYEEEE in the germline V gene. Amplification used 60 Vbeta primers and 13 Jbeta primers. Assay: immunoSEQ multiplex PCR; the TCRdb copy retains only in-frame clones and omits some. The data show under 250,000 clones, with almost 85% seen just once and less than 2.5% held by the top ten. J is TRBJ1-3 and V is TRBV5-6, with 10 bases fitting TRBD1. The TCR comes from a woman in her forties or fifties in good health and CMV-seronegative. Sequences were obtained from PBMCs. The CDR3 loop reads CASSTPGTGVRNTIYF. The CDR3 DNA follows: TGTGCCAGCAGCACGCCGGGGACAGGGGTTAGAAACACCATATATTTT.